A selection of T cell receptor beta chains follows, all from one sample in a study of T cell changes during pregnancy in multiple sclerosis. Using immunoSEQ multiplex PCR, the repertoire was profiled, and TCRdb retains in-frame clones only, with some absent. The sample shows fewer than 85,000 clones, 90% to 95% of them seen only once. The sequences come from peripheral blood, collected in the second trimester of pregnancy. Every receptor here comes from a female donor with multiple sclerosis, enrolled in a pregnancy study. Each CDR3 is given with its conserved first and last residue. The D gene is left open where the match is weak. Part of the rows lack a size; the others show once, few, many or a class for expanded clones.

>once|NA|TRBV10-3|TRBJ2-7
CAINTGVNEQYF
TGTGCCATCAACACGGGTGTCAACGAGCAGTACTTC
>NA|NA|TRBV2|TRBJ2-3
CASSEGAGGTDTQYF
TGTGCCAGCAGTGAAGGGGCCGGGGGAACAGATACGCAGTATTTT
>NA|NA|TRBV7-8|TRBJ2-7
CASSLDRSYEQYF
TGTGCCAGCAGCTTAGACAGATCTTACGAGCAGTACTTC
>NA|NA|TRBV29-1|TRBJ1-1
CSVERLGQNTEAFF
TGCAGCGTTGAACGACTGGGACAGAACACTGAAGCTTTCTTT
>NA|TRBD1|TRBV19|TRBJ1-1
CASSISGGLNTEAFF
TGTGCCAGTAGTATATCAGGGGGCTTGAACACTGAAGCTTTCTTT
>NA|TRBD2|TRBV5-1|TRBJ2-1
CASSLGGLAGKASEQFF
TGCGCCAGCAGCTTGGGGGGTTTAGCGGGAAAGGCCAGTGAGCAGTTCTTC
>once|TRBD1|TRBV27|TRBJ1-2
CASSGTGANYGYTF
TGTGCCAGCAGTGGGACAGGGGCTAACTATGGCTACACCTTC
>NA|TRBD1|TRBV6-1|TRBJ1-1
CASRDRAFVEAFF
TGTGCCAGCAGGGACAGGGCGTTCGTGGAAGCTTTCTTT
>once|TRBD2|TRBV7-2|TRBJ2-2
CASSPSSGLNTGELFF
TGTGCCAGCAGCCCATCTAGCGGACTGAACACCGGGGAGCTGTTTTTT
>NA|NA|TRBV2|TRBJ1-5
CASSGTRREMPQHF
TGTGCCAGCAGTGGGACCCGGCGGGAAATGCCCCAGCATTTT
>once|TRBD1|TRBV19|TRBJ1-2
CASRMTGHISF
TGTGCCAGTAGGATGACAGGGCACATCTCCTTC
>NA|TRBD1|TRBV19|TRBJ1-5
CASGGTGDQPQHF
TGTGCCAGCGGCGGGACAGGGGATCAGCCCCAGCATTTT
>NA|NA|TRBV11-3|TRBJ2-7
CASSFAGYSYEQYF
TGTGCCAGCAGCTTCGCAGGGTACTCCTACGAGCAGTACTTC
>NA|NA|TRBV29-1|TRBJ1-2
CSVVADGYTF
TGCAGCGTTGTGGCCGATGGCTACACCTTC
>NA|NA|TRBV11-2|TRBJ2-1
CASTAGRSYNEQFF
TGTGCCAGCACGGCGGGACGCTCCTACAATGAGCAGTTCTTC
>once|TRBD2|TRBV7-9|TRBJ2-7
CASSGTSGSTYEQYF
TGTGCCAGCAGCGGGACGAGCGGGAGCACCTACGAGCAGTACTTC
>NA|NA|TRBV27|TRBJ2-7
CASSFGGDEQYF
TGTGCCAGCAGTTTTGGAGGCGACGAGCAGTACTTC
>NA|TRBD1|TRBV19|TRBJ2-6
CASSSGRDRATGANVLTF
TGTGCCAGTAGTTCTGGTCGGGACAGGGCCACTGGGGCCAACGTCCTGACTTTC
>NA|NA|TRBV19|TRBJ1-2
CASSIEPGNYGYTF
TGTGCCAGTAGTATAGAACCAGGGAACTATGGCTACACCTTC
>once|NA|TRBV21-1|TRBJ1-2
CASSKGQGQGRFPSYGYTF
TGTGCCAGCAGCAAAGGCCAGGGACAGGGCCGTTTCCCTTCCTATGGCTACACCTTC
>NA|TRBD1|TRBV2|TRBJ2-3
CASSAQGALRDTQYF
TGTGCCAGCAGTGCCCAGGGGGCGCTTAGGGATACGCAGTATTTT
>NA|NA|TRBV4-1|TRBJ1-1
CASSNYSTNTEAFF
TGCGCCAGCAGCAATTACAGTACTAACACTGAAGCTTTCTTT
>NA|NA|TRBV11-1|TRBJ2-7
CASSLNTGFSYEQYF
TGTGCCAGCAGCTTAAACACAGGGTTCTCCTACGAGCAGTACTTC
>once|NA|TRBV5-4|TRBJ2-3
CASSLGGGGPTDTQYF
TGTGCCAGCAGCTTGGGAGGTGGCGGTCCCACAGATACGCAGTATTTT
>NA|TRBD2|TRBV7-9|TRBJ2-7
CASSPSGRAIYEQYF
TGTGCCAGCAGCCCAAGCGGGAGGGCCATCTACGAGCAGTACTTC
>NA|TRBD1|TRBV13|TRBJ2-7
CASSLYRGTYEQYF
TGTGCCAGCAGCTTATACAGGGGGACCTACGAGCAGTACTTC
>NA|NA|TRBV20-1|TRBJ2-3
CSASLDTQYF
TGCAGTGCTAGCCTGGATACGCAGTATTTT
>NA|NA|TRBV6-5|TRBJ2-7
CASSYRAGNEQYF
TGTGCCAGCAGTTACCGGGCGGGGAACGAGCAGTACTTC
>NA|NA|TRBV6-5|TRBJ2-7
CASSPGQFEQYF
TGTGCCAGCAGTCCCGGACAGTTCGAGCAGTACTTC
>NA|TRBD2|TRBV19|TRBJ2-5
CASRPGLAGVDQETQYF
TGTGCCAGTAGACCCGGACTAGCGGGAGTTGATCAAGAGACCCAGTACTTC
>NA|NA|TRBV27|TRBJ2-1
CASSLLRSKGDEQFF
TGTGCCAGCAGTTTATTAAGGTCGAAGGGAGATGAGCAGTTCTTC
>NA|NA|TRBV9|TRBJ2-5
CASSVATGAQETQYF
TGTGCCAGCAGCGTAGCGACAGGTGCTCAAGAGACCCAGTACTTC
>NA|NA|TRBV7-9|TRBJ1-1
CASSFRWTEAFF
TGTGCCAGCAGCTTCAGATGGACTGAAGCTTTCTTT
>NA|TRBD2|TRBV6-4|TRBJ2-1
CASSEASGHNEQFF
TGTGCCAGCAGTGAAGCTAGCGGCCACAATGAGCAGTTCTTC
>once|NA|TRBV14|TRBJ2-7
CASSQGAGIPYEQYF
TGTGCCAGCAGCCAAGGGGCAGGGATTCCCTACGAGCAGTACTTC
>once|TRBD2|TRBV11-2|TRBJ2-7
CASSFWTSGYEQYF
TGTGCCAGCAGCTTCTGGACTAGCGGCTACGAGCAGTACTTC
>NA|NA|TRBV5-4|TRBJ2-1
CASSLTMALSEQFF
TGTGCCAGCAGCTTGACGATGGCTCTCAGTGAGCAGTTCTTC
>NA|TRBD2|TRBV27|TRBJ2-5
CASRKLAGRAQETQYF
TGTGCCAGCAGGAAACTAGCGGGGAGGGCTCAAGAGACCCAGTACTTC
>NA|NA|TRBV27|TRBJ2-7
CASSLLSSYEQYF
TGTGCCAGCAGTTTACTGAGCTCCTACGAGCAGTACTTC
>NA|NA|TRBV10-3|TRBJ1-1
CAISESGGNTEAFF
TGTGCCATCAGTGAGTCAGGGGGGAACACTGAAGCTTTCTTT
>NA|NA|TRBV30|TRBJ1-2
CAWSGRGKEYGYTF
TGTGCCTGGAGTGGAAGGGGCAAGGAGTATGGCTACACCTTC
>NA|TRBD1|TRBV19|TRBJ2-3
CASSDRGESDTQYF
TGTGCCAGTAGTGACAGGGGTGAAAGTGATACGCAGTATTTT
>NA|NA|TRBV9|TRBJ2-7
CASSVAGTEPYEQYF
TGTGCCAGCAGCGTAGCCGGGACTGAACCCTACGAGCAGTACTTC
>NA|NA|TRBV19|TRBJ1-5
CASSGPGQRLKQPQHF
TGTGCCAGTAGTGGCCCTGGACAGCGACTGAAACAGCCCCAGCATTTT
>NA|TRBD1|TRBV30|TRBJ1-5
CAWSVGTGGQPQHF
TGTGCCTGGAGTGTAGGGACAGGGGGTCAGCCCCAGCATTTT
>NA|NA|TRBV19|TRBJ1-1
CASSIGGTGNTEAFF
TGTGCCAGTAGTATAGGGGGCACAGGGAACACTGAAGCTTTCTTT
>NA|TRBD2|TRBV6-5|TRBJ2-2
CASSYSSGGAGELFF
TGTGCCAGCAGTTACTCAAGCGGGGGTGCCGGGGAGCTGTTTTTT
>NA|TRBD1|TRBV29-1|TRBJ1-2
CSVGGQELWGYGYTF
TGCAGCGTCGGAGGACAGGAATTATGGGGCTATGGCTACACCTTC
>NA|NA|TRBV6-6|TRBJ2-7
CASSFRGGEPYEQYF
TGTGCCAGCAGTTTCCGAGGGGGGGAACCCTACGAGCAGTACTTC
>NA|NA|TRBV11-2|TRBJ2-7
CASSSGTSYEQYF
TGTGCCAGCAGCTCCGGGACTTCCTACGAGCAGTACTTC
>NA|TRBD2|TRBV19|TRBJ2-2
CASSPWRGTNTGELFF
TGTGCCAGTAGCCCCTGGCGGGGGACGAACACCGGGGAGCTGTTTTTT
>NA|TRBD2|TRBV6-5|TRBJ2-3
CASKTGLAGVTQYF
TGTGCCAGCAAAACGGGACTAGCGGGAGTTACGCAGTATTTT
>few|TRBD1|TRBV7-8|TRBJ1-2
CASSSGPRGTLGYTF
TGTGCCAGCAGCTCTGGGCCCAGGGGGACTCTCGGCTACACCTTC
>NA|NA|TRBV19|TRBJ2-7
CASRFGGAQYF
TGTGCCAGCCGGTTCGGCGGGGCGCAGTACTTC